The 21 T cell receptor beta chains below were found in one sample sequenced in a study of blood T cell repertoires in COVID-19. This table comes from immunoSEQ multiplex PCR, and its TCRdb copy is limited to in-frame clones, with some not included. The sample holds some 42,000 clones; roughly 88% are singletons and the top ten take 12%. Sequencing was performed on peripheral blood. The receptors originated from a human donor in a cohort sampled during active COVID-19.

The V call is TRBV5-4, the J call TRBJ2-1, with 9 nucleotides matching TRBD2. Germline V CDR1 and CDR2: SGHNT, YYREEE (reference sequence). CDR3 length: 15 amino acids. Trimming took 1 base from V and 4 from J; bases not matched to a gene: 3. CDR3 in amino acids: CASSLKLAGYNEQFF. The CDR3 DNA follows: TGTGCCAGCAGCTTGAAACTAGCGGGTTACAATGAGCAGTTCTTC.

The chain combines TRBV6-2 or TRBV6-3 with TRBJ1-5; possibly TRBD1 for D (6 bases). V lost 5 bases to trimming and J lost 0 bases, with 17 bases between them. The CDR3 contains 17 residues. Germline V gene data show CDR1 as MNHEY and CDR2 as SVGEGT. This CDR3 is CASSPLPRGYSNQPQHF. The CDR3 DNA reads as TGTGCCAGCAGTCCCTTACCCAGGGGATATAGCAATCAGCCCCAGCATTTT.

The chain is built from TRBV14 and TRBJ2-1; D might be TRBD2 (5 bases). V was cut by 1 base and J by 0 bases, with 13 bases left in between. Germline-derived CDR1 and CDR2 are SGHDN and FVKESK. The CDR3 sequence is 17 residues long. CDR3 in DNA: TGTGCCAGCAGCCAAGTCCCCTATCGGGGCTCCTACAATGAGCAGTTCTTC. Translating it yields CASSQVPYRGSYNEQFF.

J is TRBJ1-2 and V is TRBV25-1, with unresolved D. This CDR3 spans 13 amino acids. V was trimmed by 0 bases and J by 5 bases, leaving 7 bases between them. Germline V gene sequence: CDR1 MGHDK, CDR2 SYGVNS. The CDR3: CASSEYEAYGYTF. The CDR3 nucleotides are TGTGCCAGCAGTGAATATGAGGCTTATGGCTACACCTTC.

The V call is TRBV21-1, the J call TRBJ2-4; the table calls TRBD2, which could not be checked here. TRBV21-1 is flagged as a pseudogene. The CDR3 has 17 residues. The chain's CDR3 is CASSKSWTALAKNIQYF. CDR3 nucleotide sequence: TGTGCCAGCAGCAAATCTTGGACTGCGCTGGCCAAAAACATTCAGTACTTC.

The chain links TRBV5-1 to TRBJ2-1, with 11 bases matching TRBD2. Germline V gene data show CDR1 as SGHRS and CDR2 as YFSETQ. J lost 4 bases, V lost 4 bases, and 4 bases had no gene match. The CDR3 length is 15 residues. This chain's CDR3 is CASSTSGSPYNEQFF. The CDR3 DNA follows: TGCGCCAGCAGCACTAGCGGGAGCCCATACAATGAGCAGTTCTTC. Based on the CDR3 plus reference TRBV5-1 and TRBJ2-1, the full variable domain is KAGVTQTPRYLIKTRGQQVTLSCSPISGHRSVSWYQQTPGQGLQFLFEYFSETQRNKGNFPGRFSGRQFSNSRSEMNVSTLELGDSALYLCASSTSGSPYNEQFFGPGTRLTVL.

This clone was seen a few times. This sequence joins TRBV11-3 and TRBJ2-1; 8 bases agree with TRBD1. Germline lookup yields CDR1 SGHNT and CDR2 YENEEA. J lost 1 base, V lost 5 bases, and 10 bases had no gene match. The CDR3 has 17 residues. Here the CDR3 reads CASSLRTGPSSYNEQFF. DNA for the CDR3: TGTGCCAGCAGCCTCAGGACAGGGCCCTCTTCCTACAATGAGCAGTTCTTC.

The rearrangement joins TRBV7-2 to TRBJ2-5; 8 bases are a match to TRBD1. The CDR3 totals 14 residues. With 5 bases clipped from V and 2 bases from J, the junction kept 4 bases outside the gene matches. Germline V lookup: CDR1 SGHTA, CDR2 FQGNSA. The DNA for the CDR3 is TGTGCCAGCAGCCTGGACAGGGTACAAGAGACCCAGTACTTC. This sequence encodes CASSLDRVQETQYF.

In its sample, this clone was seen once. V usage is TRBV13 and J usage is TRBJ2-7; D perhaps matches TRBD1 (6 bases). Trimming left V 4 bases short and J 5 bases short, with 12 bases between. Germline CDR1 PRHDT, CDR2 FYEKMQ (reference sequence). The CDR3 runs to 13 residues. The CDR3 reads CASSWGRSNEQYF. The CDR3 nucleotides read TGTGCCAGCAGCTGGGGGCGTAGCAACGAGCAGTACTTC.

J is TRBJ2-2 and V is TRBV18, with 9 nucleotides matching TRBD1. CDR1 is KGHSH, CDR2 LQKENI, per germline. The J segment lost 6 bases and the V segment lost 6 bases, leaving 8 bases of the junction unmatched. The length of the CDR3 is 15 residues. The CDR3 region is CASSSGTGSPGELFF. The CDR3 region has the DNA TGTGCCAGCTCGTCCGGGACAGGGAGCCCCGGGGAGCTGTTTTTT.

The V and J genes are TRBV15 and TRBJ2-7; D possibly corresponds to TRBD2 (5 bases). Germline CDR1 is LNHNV and CDR2 is YYDKDF (reference sequence). CDR3 length: 14 amino acids. Trimming removed 0 bases from V and 3 bases from J, with 9 bases in between. CDR3 protein: CATSRDGVNYEQYF. CDR3 nucleotide sequence: TGTGCCACCAGCAGAGACGGGGTTAACTACGAGCAGTACTTC.

The V gene is TRBV6-5, the J gene TRBJ2-7, with 8 bases fitting TRBD1. Germline CDR1 and CDR2: MNHEY and SVGAGI. Trimming removed 5 bases from V and 10 bases from J; junction bases left unmatched: 16. The CDR3 spans 15 residues. The CDR3: CASSKTGTGASFQYF. Here the CDR3 DNA reads TGTGCCAGCAGTAAGACCGGGACAGGAGCATCCTTTCAGTACTTC.

The rearrangement joins TRBV28 to TRBJ2-7; 10 bases are a match to TRBD2. The germline V gene has CDR1 MDHEN and CDR2 SYDVKM. This CDR3 region has 16 residues. With 4 bases clipped from V and 4 bases from J, the junction kept 10 bases outside the gene matches. CDR3 in DNA: TGTGCCAGCAGTTCCCCCTTAGCGGGGGGCCGGTACGAGCAGTACTTC. It codes for CASSSPLAGGRYEQYF.

The chain couples TRBV29-1 to TRBJ2-1, with TRBD2 identical over 12 bases. This CDR3 spans 13 amino acids. Germline assignment: CDR1 SQVTM and CDR2 ANQGSEA. J gave up 10 bases and V 3 bases, and 4 bases lay outside the gene matches. Here the CDR3 DNA reads TGCAGCGTTGAGGAACTAGCGGGAGGAGAGCAGTTCTTC. It yields the protein CSVEELAGGEQFF.

The chain recombines TRBV19 with TRBJ2-7; no reliable D call. Trimming took 6 bases from V and 5 from J, leaving 14 bases between them. Germline V CDR1 and CDR2: LNHDA, SQIVND (reference sequence). This CDR3 has 13 residues. The CDR3 reads CASSPFGQNEQYF. Here the CDR3 DNA reads TGTGCCAGTAGCCCCTTTGGGCAGAACGAGCAGTACTTC.

The chain is built from TRBV6-6 and TRBJ2-7, with 9 bases lining up with TRBD1. Germline V gene data show CDR1 as MNHNY and CDR2 as SVGAGI (reference sequence). J was trimmed by 2 bases and V by 6 bases; bases with no gene match: 8. The CDR3 is 15 amino acids. The CDR3 loop is CASSTGGTGTYEQYF. In DNA, the CDR3 is TGTGCCAGCAGCACTGGGGGGACAGGGACCTACGAGCAGTACTTC.

This chain uses TRBV5-1 with TRBJ2-7; TRBD1 aligns across 10 bases. Germline V gives CDR1 SGHRS, CDR2 YFSETQ. This CDR3 spans 15 amino acids. V shed 4 bases, J shed 2 bases, and the junction held 6 bases outside the gene matches. The CDR3 sequence: CASSPRTGGPYEQYF. The CDR3 bases are TGCGCCAGCAGCCCCCGGACAGGGGGACCCTACGAGCAGTACTTC.

The count of this clone is one. J is TRBJ2-1 and V is TRBV5-1; perhaps TRBD2 as D (6 bases). CDR1 is SGHRS, CDR2 YFSETQ, per germline. This CDR3 has 14 residues. Between the trimmed V and J ends, which lost 4 bases and 6 bases, there was a span of 14 bases. CDR3 DNA sequence: TGCGCCAGCAGCCGCTGGGGAGGCGGCAATGAGCAGTTCTTC. Amino acids: CASSRWGGGNEQFF. Full variable domain (outside the CDR3, taken from reference TRBV5-1 and TRBJ2-1): KAGVTQTPRYLIKTRGQQVTLSCSPISGHRSVSWYQQTPGQGLQFLFEYFSETQRNKGNFPGRFSGRQFSNSRSEMNVSTLELGDSALYLCASSRWGGGNEQFFGPGTRLTVL.

This clone was counted a few times. This chain joins TRBV4-1 and TRBJ1-5; D ambiguous. Germline V gene sequence: CDR1 MGHRA, CDR2 YSYEKL. Trimming pared 4 bases from V and 1 base from J, leaving 11 bases between. This CDR3 comprises 15 residues. As DNA, the CDR3 is TGCGCCAGCAGCCCGGAGGGTGGAAGCAATCAGCCCCAGCATTTT. The encoded protein is CASSPEGGSNQPQHF.

The chain combines TRBV4-3 with TRBJ1-1; D uncertain. CDR1 is LGHNA and CDR2 is YSLEER in the germline V gene. There are 14 residues in the CDR3. Trimming left V 3 bases short and J 1 base short, with 9 bases between. CDR3 DNA: TGCGCCAGCAGCCAGGGGAGAGGGAACACTGAAGCTTTCTTT. Translating gives CASSQGRGNTEAFF.

J is TRBJ2-7 and V is TRBV28, with 8 positions matching TRBD1. The CDR3 covers 14 residues. Germline V gives CDR1 MDHEN, CDR2 SYDVKM. V was clipped by 3 bases and J by 5 bases; unmatched bases: 6. DNA for the CDR3: TGTGCCAGCAGTTTGGCAGGGGGCTTGAACGAGCAGTACTTC. Translating gives CASSLAGGLNEQYF.